Each of the 27 T cell receptor beta chains below was sequenced from the same sample in a study of human T cells and chemical hapten exposure. TCRdb reprocessed the RACE reads with MiXCR, giving one entry per CDR3 protein. Of a few hundred thousand distinct CDR3 sequences in the sample, about 5% are singletons; the top ten hold 7% to 10%. Time point in this sample: pre-sensitization, week 0. Noted treatment: therapeutic diphenylcyclopropenone sensitization with weekly scalp DPC. This material consisted of whole blood, taken in connection with sensitization to the hapten diphenylcyclopropenone (DPC). The receptors come from a young woman with alopecia areata. Some clones in this sample may be carry-over from other donors' samples.

The rearrangement uses TRBV7-9 and TRBJ1-1, with 10 bases that match TRBD1. The CDR3 contains 15 residues. Germline CDR1 reads SEHNR; CDR2 reads FQNEAQ (reference sequence). The V and J ends lost 7 bases and 6 bases, in that order; junction bases with no gene match: 11. CDR3 protein: CASNPFRDRGSEAFF. CDR3 nucleotide sequence: TGTGCCAGCAACCCATTCCGGGACAGGGGTTCTGAAGCTTTCTTT.

This chain joins TRBV10-3 and TRBJ2-5; tentatively, D is TRBD2 (5 bases). Per the germline V gene, CDR1 is ENHRY and CDR2 is SYGVKD. The CDR3 runs to 14 residues. Trimming stripped 3 bases from V and 3 bases from J, with 11 bases between. The DNA of the CDR3 is TGTGCCATCAGTGAATTTCGGGATGAAGAGACCCAGTACTTC. This translates into CAISEFRDEETQYF.

This clonotype has ten or more counts. The gene calls are TRBV5-1 and TRBJ1-1; D may be TRBD1 (5 bases). Germline lookup yields CDR1 SGHRS and CDR2 YFSETQ. Trimming cost V 2 bases and J 1 base, with 9 bases left between them. CDR3 size: 14 residues. As DNA, the CDR3 is TGCGCCAGCAGCTTAGGGGACGAGAACACTGAAGCTTTCTTT. This sequence encodes CASSLGDENTEAFF.

With respect to this clonotype: A clone one base away is much larger, so this may be a read error. This rearrangement joins TRBV11-2 to TRBJ2-1; 7 bases line up with TRBD1. The CDR3 has 16 amino acids. J lost 12 bases, V lost 8 bases, and 22 bases had no gene match. The germline V gene encodes CDR1 SGHAT and CDR2 FQNNGV. The DNA of the CDR3 is TGTGCCAGCCGCAATCTCCGACAGGGTCGGCACATGGCGCAGTTCTTC. Amino acid sequence: CASRNLRQGRHMAQFF. Variable domain in full (rest from reference TRBV11-2 and TRBJ2-1): EAGVAQSPRYKIIEKRQSVAFWCNPISGHATLYWYQQILGQGPKLLIQFQNNGVVDDSQLPKDRFSAERLKGVDSTLKIQPAKLEDSAVYLCASRNLRQGRHMAQFFGPGTRLTVL.

This chain uses TRBV3-1 with TRBJ1-1, with no clear D. In germline, CDR1 is LGHDT, CDR2 YNNKEL (reference sequence). The length of the CDR3 is 14 residues. V lost 1 base, J lost 1 base, and 7 bases lay in between. Written as DNA, the CDR3 is TGTGCCAGCAGCCAAGGGACGGAGAACACTGAAGCTTTCTTT. Residues: CASSQGTENTEAFF.

DNA of the CDR3: TGTGCCAGCAGCTCCCCGGGACTAGCGGTATACAATGAGCAGTTCTTC. Its protein product is CASSSPGLAVYNEQFF. The chain is built from TRBV7-2 and TRBJ2-1; 11 bases are shared with TRBD2. Germline V gene data show CDR1 as SGHTA and CDR2 as FQGNSA. The V and J ends lost 4 bases and 4 bases, in that order; junction bases with no gene match: 6. CDR3 length: 16 residues.

This clonotype was counted at least ten times. The J gene is TRBJ2-7, the V gene TRBV4-2, with TRBD1 matching 9 bases. V lost 3 bases, J lost 3 bases, and 12 bases stayed unmatched. Germline V lookup: CDR1 LGHNA, CDR2 YNFKEQ. The CDR3 is made up of 17 amino acids. The CDR3 sequence: CASSHLTRGQGGYEQYF. For the CDR3, the DNA is TGTGCCAGCAGCCATTTAACGCGGGGACAGGGCGGCTACGAGCAGTACTTC.

This clonotype was seen a few times. The V call is TRBV20-1, the J call TRBJ1-2, with 7 bases identical to TRBD1. Trimming cost V 6 bases and J 2 bases; bases outside gene matches: 9. This CDR3 is 14 amino acids long. Germline CDR1 reads DFQATT; CDR2 reads SNEGSKA (reference sequence). As DNA, the CDR3 is TGCAGTGCCCTAGGACAGGCCGAGAACTATGGCTACACCTTC. Encoded protein: CSALGQAENYGYTF.

A few counts support this clonotype. The gene calls are TRBV20-1 and TRBJ2-3; 8 bases map to TRBD2. J was trimmed by 4 bases and V by 3 bases; bases with no gene match: 6. The CDR3 sequence is 14 residues long. Germline V gene data show CDR1 as DFQATT and CDR2 as SNEGSKA (reference sequence). CDR3 residues: CSASPGGASDTQYF. CDR3 nucleotides: TGCAGTGCTAGCCCGGGGGGGGCATCAGATACGCAGTATTTT.

This clonotype was recorded a few times. The CDR3 coding sequence is TGTGCCAGCAGTGCACAGGGTGCCACTGAAGCTTTCTTT. This translates into CASSAQGATEAFF. The gene calls are TRBV7-2 and TRBJ1-1, with a possible D match to TRBD1 (6 bases). V was cut by 6 bases and J by 4 bases, with 12 bases left in between. This CDR3 spans 13 amino acids. Germline V gene data show CDR1 as SGHTA and CDR2 as FQGNSA.

Ten or more counts support this clonotype. The chain has TRBV18 and TRBJ1-1; 7 nucleotides line up with TRBD1. The CDR3 length is 14 residues. Germline trimming cut 3 bases from V and 1 base from J; bases unmatched to any gene: 2. The germline V gene has CDR1 KGHSH and CDR2 LQKENI. This chain's CDR3 is CASSPGTENTEAFF. The CDR3 coding sequence is TGTGCCAGCTCACCTGGGACAGAGAACACTGAAGCTTTCTTT.

This clonotype was picked up a small number of times. V gene TRBV7-2 combines with J gene TRBJ1-1; 7 bases align to TRBD1. With V trimmed by 5 bases and J by 0 bases, 12 bases remained unmatched. This CDR3 spans 17 amino acids. In germline, CDR1 is SGHTA, CDR2 FQGNSA. This CDR3 is CASSLQAGQLMNTEAFF. The CDR3, as DNA: TGTGCCAGCAGCCTTCAAGCGGGACAGCTTATGAACACTGAAGCTTTCTTT.

This clonotype was seen a handful of times. This sequence joins TRBV20-1 and TRBJ2-3; TRBD2 is a possible D gene (5 bases). The germline gives CDR1 DFQATT, CDR2 SNEGSKA (reference sequence). The V and J ends lost 0 bases and 4 bases respectively, with 11 bases between them. The CDR3 extends over 14 amino acids. The DNA for the CDR3 is TGCAGTGCTAGAGATTCTGTAGCGCCAGATACGCAGTATTTT. It translates to CSARDSVAPDTQYF.

In this sample, this clonotype turned up a few times. This chain links TRBV7-2 with TRBJ2-5; D unresolved. The CDR3 is made up of 13 amino acids. Trimming shortened V by 6 bases and J by 1 base, and 9 bases separated the two germline ends. CDR1 SGHTA and CDR2 FQGNSA come from the germline V gene. The CDR3, as DNA: TGTGCCAGCAGTGGGCAACGCCAAGAGACCCAGTACTTC. It codes for CASSGQRQETQYF. The entire variable domain, with the rest obtained from reference TRBV7-2 and TRBJ2-5, is as follows: GAGVSQSPSNKVTEKGKDVELRCDPISGHTALYWYRQSLGQGLEFLIYFQGNSAPDKSGLPSDRFSAERTGGSVSTLTIQRTQQEDSAVYLCASSGQRQETQYFGPGTRLLVL.

This clonotype was seen repeatedly, ten times or more. The genes are TRBV29-1 and TRBJ2-1; 11 positions match TRBD2. The CDR3 sequence is 18 residues long. V dropped 4 bases and J dropped 5; count of bases not matched to a gene: 16. The germline CDR1 and CDR2 sequences are SQVTM and ANQGSEA. The CDR3 here is CSVAGRRFVAGGDNEQFF. The CDR3 DNA reads TGCAGCGTTGCGGGTCGTAGATTTGTAGCGGGGGGGGACAATGAGCAGTTCTTC.

This clonotype has a handful of counts. This rearrangement joins TRBV10-3 to TRBJ2-6; 7 nucleotides line up with TRBD1. Germline values: CDR1 ENHRY, CDR2 SYGVKD. V dropped 0 bases and J dropped 4; count of bases not matched to a gene: 3. The CDR3 runs to 16 residues. CDR3 amino acids: CAISESPTGGANVLTF. CDR3 nucleotides: TGTGCCATCAGTGAGTCGCCGACAGGGGGGGCCAACGTCCTGACTTTC.

This clonotype came up many times. One end of the junction is discordant with germline, which a read error may explain. The chain carries TRBV12-3 or TRBV12-4 and TRBJ1-1; D remains unclear. This CDR3 is built from 14 residues. The CDR3 is CASSLAGRNTEAFF. DNA of the CDR3: TGTGCCAGCAGCTTAGCAGGACGGAACACTGAAGCTTTCTTT.

This clonotype was seen ten or more times. This chain connects TRBV4-3 to TRBJ1-2; D not resolved. V lost 0 bases, J lost 4 bases, and 9 bases lay in between. This CDR3 is 14 amino acids long. The V gene's germline CDR1 is LGHNA and CDR2 YSLEER. CDR3 DNA sequence: TGCGCCAGCAGCCAAGATATAGGTTCCTATGGCTACACCTTC. Translation: CASSQDIGSYGYTF.

This clonotype was detected a few times. The V call is TRBV14, the J call TRBJ1-6, with a tentative D call TRBD1 (6 bases). The CDR3 has 14 residues. Germline V lookup: CDR1 SGHDN, CDR2 FVKESK. Trimming cost V 1 base and J 7 bases, with 8 bases left between them. CDR3 DNA sequence: TGTGCCAGCAGCCAAGGGACAGTGAATTCACCCCTCCACTTT. Residues: CASSQGTVNSPLHF.

This clonotype came up many times. The chain joins TRBV6-6 to TRBJ1-1, with a possible D match to TRBD1 (6 bases). The V and J ends lost 6 bases and 4 bases respectively, with 15 bases between them. The CDR3 has 14 amino acids. CDR1 and CDR2 from the germline V gene are MNHNY and SVGAGI (reference sequence). The CDR3 protein is CASRDTGSSTEAFF. CDR3 DNA: TGTGCCAGCAGAGACACAGGGAGTTCCACTGAAGCTTTCTTT.

This clonotype was counted many times. The chain recombines TRBV14 with TRBJ1-2; weak D call: TRBD1 (5 bases). Germline assignment: CDR1 SGHDN and CDR2 FVKESK. This CDR3 is built from 16 residues. Trimming shortened V by 3 bases and J by 4 bases, and 18 bases separated the two germline ends. CDR3 in amino acids: CASSQGFGAASYGYTF. In DNA, the CDR3 is TGTGCCAGCAGCCAGGGGTTTGGGGCAGCCAGCTATGGCTACACCTTC.

The sample holds a few counts of this clonotype. The V gene is TRBV7-9, the J gene TRBJ2-2; perhaps TRBD2 as D (6 bases). Trimming cost V 5 bases and J 0 bases, with 10 bases left between them. The CDR3 extends over 15 amino acids. Germline values: CDR1 SEHNR, CDR2 FQNEAQ (reference sequence). The CDR3 DNA is TGTGCCAGCAGCCCCCGGAGGGCGAACACCGGGGAGCTGTTTTTT. Its protein is CASSPRRANTGELFF. Full variable domain (missing parts from reference TRBV7-9 and TRBJ2-2): DTGVSQNPRHKITKRGQNVTFRCDPISEHNRLYWYRQTLGQGPEFLTYFQNEAQLEKSRLLSDRFSAERPKGSFSTLEIQRTEQGDSAMYLCASSPRRANTGELFFGEGSRLTVL.

The V call is TRBV12-5, the J call TRBJ1-2; possibly TRBD1 for D (6 bases). Deletions cut 9 bases from V and 2 bases from J, with 25 bases between. This CDR3 spans 17 amino acids. Germline CDR1 is LGHNT and CDR2 is FRNRAP. This CDR3 is CARRERIGAGVNYGYTF. CDR3 in DNA: TGTGCTAGGCGCGAAAGGATCGGGGCAGGGGTAAACTATGGCTACACCTTC.

This clonotype was counted at least ten times. The V call is TRBV12-3 or TRBV12-4, the J call TRBJ2-7, with 7 positions matching TRBD1. The CDR3 covers 12 residues. With 5 bases clipped from V and 12 bases from J, the junction kept 10 bases outside the gene matches. This CDR3 is CASSPGQTNPYF. Written as DNA, the CDR3 is TGTGCCAGCAGTCCGGGACAGACCAACCCGTACTTC.

This clonotype showed up many times. The V call is TRBV7-2, the J call TRBJ2-4; no firm D call. The V end lost 5 bases, the J end lost 0 bases, and 20 bases lay between the germline ends. Germline V lookup: CDR1 SGHTA, CDR2 FQGNSA. The CDR3 has 18 amino acids. The CDR3 loop reads CASSPPTTNRLAKNIQYF. CDR3 DNA: TGTGCCAGCAGCCCGCCAACCACGAATAGATTAGCCAAAAACATTCAGTACTTC.

This clonotype showed up many times. This sequence joins TRBV3-1 and TRBJ2-5; D is tentatively TRBD1 or TRBD2 (6 bases each). The V end was cut by 2 bases, the J end by 2 bases, with 12 bases between. CDR3 length: 15 amino acids. Germline V gives CDR1 LGHDT, CDR2 YNNKEL (reference sequence). The CDR3 DNA reads as TGTGCCAGCAGCCAAAAAGGGGGGTTTCAAGAGACCCAGTACTTC. Protein sequence: CASSQKGGFQETQYF.

A few counts support this clonotype. The chain is built from TRBV4-3 and TRBJ1-5; weak D call: TRBD1 (6 bases). This CDR3 contains 15 residues. Germline V gives CDR1 LGHNA, CDR2 YSLEER. With 4 bases removed from V and 6 bases from J, the gap between germline ends came to 16 bases. The CDR3 protein is CASSPGYGGPQPQHF. The CDR3 DNA sequence: TGCGCCAGCAGCCCGGGTTACGGGGGGCCTCAGCCCCAGCATTTT.